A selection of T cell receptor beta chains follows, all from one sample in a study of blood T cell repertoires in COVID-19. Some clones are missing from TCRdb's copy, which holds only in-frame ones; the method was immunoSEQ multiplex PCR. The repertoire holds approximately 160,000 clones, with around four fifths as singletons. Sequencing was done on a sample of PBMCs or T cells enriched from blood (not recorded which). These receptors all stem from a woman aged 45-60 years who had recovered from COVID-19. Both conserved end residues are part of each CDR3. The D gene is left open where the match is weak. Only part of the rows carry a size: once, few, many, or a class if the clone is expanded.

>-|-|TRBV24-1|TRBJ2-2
TGTGCCACCAGTGATTTGCCAGGGAAGACGAGCACCGGGGAGCTGTTTTTT
CATSDLPGKTSTGELFF
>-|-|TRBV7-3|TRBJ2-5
TGTGCCAGCAGCTTAAATGGCGGGCAAGAGACCCAGTACTTC
CASSLNGGQETQYF
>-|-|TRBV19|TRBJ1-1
TGTGCCAGTAGTCTATTCATGGCTGAAGCTTTCTTT
CASSLFMAEAFF
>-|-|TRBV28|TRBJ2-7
TGTGCCAGCAGTTTAGGTCTCCCAGGGATCGAGCAGTACTTC
CASSLGLPGIEQYF
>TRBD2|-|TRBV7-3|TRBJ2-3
TGTGCCAGCAGCTTAGGAGGCGGGGGACCCACAGATACGCAGTATTTT
CASSLGGGGPTDTQYF
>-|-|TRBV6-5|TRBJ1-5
TGTGCCAGCATTACCTCCGGGGGTCAGCCCCAGCATTTT
CASITSGGQPQHF
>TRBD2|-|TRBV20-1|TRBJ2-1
TGCAGTGCTAGTTTCCTAGCGGGCTATCTCTTC
CSASFLAGYLF
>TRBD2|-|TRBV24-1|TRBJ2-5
TGTGCCACCAGTCGGTCTACTAGCGGGAGGGCAGAGACCCAGTACTTC
CATSRSTSGRAETQYF
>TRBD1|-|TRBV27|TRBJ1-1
TGTGCCAGCAGTCACTCAGCGACAGGGAGACGGGCTTTCTTT
CASSHSATGRRAFF
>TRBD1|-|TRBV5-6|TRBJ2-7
TGTGCCAGCAGCCCCCCGGACAGGGGTTTCGAGGAGCAGTACTTC
CASSPPDRGFEEQYF
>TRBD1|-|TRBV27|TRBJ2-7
TGTGCCAGCAGTTGGAGGTCGGACAGGGGGAAAAGCGAGCAGTACTTC
CASSWRSDRGKSEQYF
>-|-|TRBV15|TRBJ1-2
TGTGCCACCAGCAGAGACATCTATGGCTACACCTTC
CATSRDIYGYTF
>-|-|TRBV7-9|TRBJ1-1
TGTGCCGGTCCAAGGACAGCCTTGAACACTGAAGCTTTCTTT
CAGPRTALNTEAFF
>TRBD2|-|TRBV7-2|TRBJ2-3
TGTGCCAGCAGCTGGCTAGCGGGGGGAACAGATACGCAGTATTTT
CASSWLAGGTDTQYF
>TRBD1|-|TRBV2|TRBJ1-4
TGTGCCAGCAGAGTGTACAGGGGGAATGAAAAACTGTTTTTT
CASRVYRGNEKLFF
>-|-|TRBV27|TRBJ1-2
TGTGCCAGCAGTTTATTAGCCGAGGGTAGTTCCGATGGCTACACCTTC
CASSLLAEGSSDGYTF
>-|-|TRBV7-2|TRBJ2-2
TGTGCCAGCAGCGCCGGGAGCTACACCGGGGAGCTGTTTTTT
CASSAGSYTGELFF
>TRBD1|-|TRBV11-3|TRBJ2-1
TGTGCCAGCAGCTTAGCCGGGACAGGGTCCTATGAGCAGTTCTTC
CASSLAGTGSYEQFF
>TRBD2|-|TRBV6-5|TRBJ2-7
TGTGCCAGCAGTCCTGGACTAGCGGGAAACGAGCAGTACTTC
CASSPGLAGNEQYF
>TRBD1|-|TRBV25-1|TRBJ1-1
TGTGCCAGCAGAGAACAGGGGCGGCGAGCTTTCTTT
CASREQGRRAFF
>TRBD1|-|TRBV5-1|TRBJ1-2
TGCGCCAGCAGCTTGGCTGGACAGGGCATCGATTATGGCTACACCTTC
CASSLAGQGIDYGYTF
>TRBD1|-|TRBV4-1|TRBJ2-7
TGCGCCAGCAGCTTCCGACAGGGGGAGTACGAGCAGTACTTC
CASSFRQGEYEQYF
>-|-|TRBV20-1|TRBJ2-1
TGCAGTGCTAGAGTAGTCAATGAGCAGTTCTTC
CSARVVNEQFF
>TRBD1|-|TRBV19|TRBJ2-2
TGTGCCAGTAGTATGGGGACAGTAAGGACCGGGGAGCTGTTTTTT
CASSMGTVRTGELFF
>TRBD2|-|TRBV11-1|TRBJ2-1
TGTGCCAGCAGCTTAGCGGGAGGGGTTCAGCAGTTCTTC
CASSLAGGVQQFF
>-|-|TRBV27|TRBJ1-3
TGTGCCAGCAGGGGCCCAGGAAACACCATATATTTT
CASRGPGNTIYF
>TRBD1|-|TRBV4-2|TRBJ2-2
TGTGCCAGCAGCCAACCTAATCAGGGGGCGGTCGGGGAGCTGTTTTTT
CASSQPNQGAVGELFF
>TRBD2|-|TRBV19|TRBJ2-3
TGTGCCAGTAGTACCGGGACTAGCGGGGGCCCCCGCGATACGCAGTATTTT
CASSTGTSGGPRDTQYF
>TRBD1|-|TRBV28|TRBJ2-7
TGTGCCAGCAGTTTAAAGGGGACAGGGTCCTACGAGCAGTACTTC
CASSLKGTGSYEQYF
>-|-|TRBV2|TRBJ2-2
TGTGCCAGCAGTGCGGTGGGCGCTAACACCGGGGAGCTGTTTTTT
CASSAVGANTGELFF
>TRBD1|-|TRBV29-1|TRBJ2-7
TGCAGCGTCAGGGACAGGGTCTACGAGCAGTACTTC
CSVRDRVYEQYF
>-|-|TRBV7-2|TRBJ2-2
TGTGCCACCCGACGAGGGGGAGAGAACACCGGGGAGCTGTTTTTT
CATRRGGENTGELFF
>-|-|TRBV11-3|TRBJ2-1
TGTGCCAGCAGCTTAGGAGGAACGGCGGCAAATGAGCAGTTCTTC
CASSLGGTAANEQFF
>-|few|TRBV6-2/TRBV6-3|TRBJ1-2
TGTGCCAGCAGTTTCACGGTTTATGGCTACACCTTC
CASSFTVYGYTF
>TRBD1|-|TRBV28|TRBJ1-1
TGTGCCAGCAGCCCCAGACAGGGGGCGGTCACTGAAGCTTTCTTT
CASSPRQGAVTEAFF
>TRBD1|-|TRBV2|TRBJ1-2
TGTGCCAGCAGTCTAACGGACAGGGGGCAGGTCTATGGCTACACCTTC
CASSLTDRGQVYGYTF
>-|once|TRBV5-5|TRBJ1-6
TGTGCCAGCAGCCTGGACGTCGTGGTGGGCTCACCCCTCCACTTT
CASSLDVVVGSPLHF
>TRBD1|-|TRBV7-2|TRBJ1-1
TGTGCCAGCAGCTGGGACAGCATGAACACTGAAGCTTTCTTT
CASSWDSMNTEAFF
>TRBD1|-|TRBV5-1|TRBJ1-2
TGCGCCAGCAGCTTGGAGCCCCGAAGACAGGGCAACTATGGCTACACCTTC
CASSLEPRRQGNYGYTF
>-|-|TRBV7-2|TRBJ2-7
TGTGCCAGCAGCCCCCCGGTGGGGTGGGGGGGCGTCACCTACGAGCAGTACTTC
CASSPPVGWGGVTYEQYF
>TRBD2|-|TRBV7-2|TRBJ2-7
TGTGCCAGCAGCTTAGAGCGGGAGGGCCTTCAGTACTTC
CASSLEREGLQYF
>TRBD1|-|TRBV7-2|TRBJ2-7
TGTGCCAGCAGCCCAGTTACCGGGACAGGCCTTGGCTCCAAAAAGCAGTACTTC
CASSPVTGTGLGSKKQYF
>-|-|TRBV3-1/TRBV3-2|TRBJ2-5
TGTGCCAGCAGCCCCTCCCCCACGGGATGGGAGACCCAGTACTTC
CASSPSPTGWETQYF
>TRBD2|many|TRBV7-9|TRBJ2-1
TGTGCCAGCAGCCAACTAGCGGGAGGGTACAATGAGCAGTTCTTC
CASSQLAGGYNEQFF
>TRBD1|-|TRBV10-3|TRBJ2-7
TGTGCCATCAGGGGTGCCCAGGGGGTGGGAACCTACGAGCAGTACTTC
CAIRGAQGVGTYEQYF
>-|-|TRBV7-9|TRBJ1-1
TGTGCCAGCAGCCGAATACTGGGAGGCGTAGCTTTCTTT
CASSRILGGVAFF
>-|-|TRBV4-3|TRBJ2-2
TGCGCCAGCAGCCAAGATGGTATTAGCCAAGGGGAGCTGTTTTTT
CASSQDGISQGELFF
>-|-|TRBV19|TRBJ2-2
TGTGCCAGTAGTATAGGTTTGAGGACTCGACGGAACACCGGGGAGCTGTTTTTT
CASSIGLRTRRNTGELFF
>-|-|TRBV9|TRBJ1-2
TGTGCCAGCAGTTTCACGTCGACAGGACATAACTATGGCTACACCTTC
CASSFTSTGHNYGYTF
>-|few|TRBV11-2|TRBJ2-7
TGTGCCAGCAGCTTAGTTCAGTACGAGCAGTACTTC
CASSLVQYEQYF
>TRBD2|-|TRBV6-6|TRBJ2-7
TGTGCCAGCAGTTCTAGCGGGCGTTCCTACGAGCAGTACTTC
CASSSSGRSYEQYF
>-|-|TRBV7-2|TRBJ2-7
TGTGCCAGCAGCTTATCGTCTTCGCCTAGCTCCTACGAGCAGTACTTC
CASSLSSSPSSYEQYF
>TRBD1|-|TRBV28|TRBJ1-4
TGTGCCAGCACCTCAATCAGGGGGCGTGATGAAAAACTGTTTTTT
CASTSIRGRDEKLFF